Each of the 18 T cell receptor beta chains below was sequenced from the same sample in a study of neurological immune-mediated disorders. TCRdb reanalysed the 5' RACE reads using MiXCR and keeps one entry per CDR3 protein. Here the sample spans tens of thousands of distinct CDR3 sequences, under 14% being singletons. Sequencing input: CD4+ T cells from blood. The receptors stem from a woman aged 25 to 45 with HTLV-1-associated myelopathy (HAM/TSP).

This clonotype was seen at least ten times. This sequence joins TRBV20-1 and TRBJ2-1, with TRBD2 identical over 16 bases. Per the germline V gene, CDR1 is DFQATT and CDR2 is SNEGSKA (reference sequence). CDR3 length equals 17 residues. After removal of 0 bases from V and 2 bases from J, the junction contained 1 base not matched to a gene. DNA of the CDR3: TGCAGTGCTAGAGATGGGACTAGCGGGGGGGCCTACAATGAGCAGTTCTTC. Translated, it gives CSARDGTSGGAYNEQFF.

This clonotype was counted ten times or more. The chain recombines TRBV20-1 with TRBJ1-2; D remains unclear. V shed 1 base and J shed 2 bases, with 11 bases lying between them. CDR3 length: 14 residues. Germline CDR1 DFQATT, CDR2 SNEGSKA (reference sequence). CDR3 nucleotides: TGCAGTGCTAGAGTACTGGGTGGAAACTATGGCTACACCTTC. It yields the protein CSARVLGGNYGYTF.

The chain has TRBV12-3 or TRBV12-4 and TRBJ2-5; the match to TRBD1 covers 9 bases. The CDR3 totals 15 residues. V trimming: 4 bases; J trimming: 6 bases; junction bases outside the gene matches: 9. CDR3 loop: CASSSGQGPRQTQYF. In nucleotides, the CDR3 is TGTGCCAGCAGTTCTGGACAGGGGCCCAGGCAGACCCAGTACTTC.

This clonotype has ten or more counts. The chain employs TRBV5-1 and TRBJ2-3; D is uncertain. Trimming stripped 1 base from V and 4 bases from J, with 13 bases between. Germline V gene data show CDR1 as SGHRS and CDR2 as YFSETQ. This CDR3 region has 15 residues. The CDR3 loop is CASSLTESSPDTQYF. Written as DNA, the CDR3 is TGCGCCAGCAGCTTGACAGAATCCTCCCCAGATACGCAGTATTTT.

This chain connects TRBV7-8 to TRBJ2-3; 11 nucleotides align to TRBD2. Germline V gives CDR1 SGHVS, CDR2 FQNEAQ. The CDR3 is 16 residues long. V trimming: 2 bases; J trimming: 1 base; junction bases outside the gene matches: 2. The chain's CDR3 is CASSLSTSGGTDTQYF. The CDR3 DNA reads as TGTGCCAGCAGCTTATCGACTAGCGGGGGCACAGATACGCAGTATTTT.

This clonotype was counted ten times or more. V usage is TRBV5-6 and J usage is TRBJ2-4; D is possibly TRBD1 (7 bases). The length of the CDR3 is 14 residues. The germline gives CDR1 SGHDT, CDR2 YYEEEE. V shed 3 bases and J shed 5 bases, with 12 bases lying between them. CDR3 region: CASSWGDRQNIQYF. In DNA, the CDR3 is TGTGCCAGCAGCTGGGGGGACAGACAAAACATTCAGTACTTC.

Ten or more counts support this clonotype. The rearrangement uses TRBV18 and TRBJ1-1; 10 positions match TRBD1. The CDR3 runs to 15 residues. Germline loops: CDR1 KGHSH, CDR2 LQKENI. Trimming removed 4 bases from V and 1 base from J; junction bases left unmatched: 3. The CDR3 bases are TGTGCCAGCTCACGACAGGGGGCAGGGAACACTGAAGCTTTCTTT. It encodes CASSRQGAGNTEAFF.

V and J are TRBV24-1 and TRBJ2-1; the D is unclear. Germline assignment: CDR1 KGHDR and CDR2 SFDVKD. The V gene lost 1 base and the J gene lost 0 bases, with 6 bases spanning the gap. This CDR3 is built from 15 residues. CDR3 in DNA: TGTGCCACCAGTGATTTCGGCAGCTCCTACAATGAGCAGTTCTTC. Its protein is CATSDFGSSYNEQFF.

This clonotype appeared many times. The V call is TRBV3-1, the J call TRBJ2-3; maybe TRBD2 (6 bases). The CDR3 runs to 18 residues. V shed 1 base and J shed 0 bases, with 17 bases lying between them. Germline V gene sequence: CDR1 LGHDT, CDR2 YNNKEL (reference sequence). CDR3 protein: CASSQGRFGGDSTDTQYF. CDR3 DNA: TGTGCCAGCAGCCAAGGGCGGTTCGGCGGGGATAGCACAGATACGCAGTATTTT.

This clonotype was picked up a small number of times. A read error may account for a junction end that differs from germline. The genes are TRBV20-1 and TRBJ2-6; 8 bases map to TRBD1. The CDR3 length is 18 residues. Germline V gene sequence: CDR1 DFQATT, CDR2 SNEGSKA (reference sequence). The CDR3 nucleotides read TGCAGTGTTAGTCCTGACAGGGGTAAAATCTCTTGGGCCAACGTCCTGACTTTC. Protein: CSVSPDRGKISWANVLTF.

This clonotype was detected many times. The rearrangement uses TRBV7-2 and TRBJ1-2; 11 bases are shared with TRBD1. Germline lookup yields CDR1 SGHTA and CDR2 FQGNSA. The CDR3 contains 15 residues. The V gene end was trimmed by 1 base and the J gene end by 5 bases; junction bases not matched to a gene: 3. CDR3 bases: TGTGCCAGCAGCTTAGATTGGGACAGGGGGTATGGCTACACCTTC. Translated: CASSLDWDRGYGYTF.

V usage is TRBV7-6 and J usage is TRBJ2-3; no firm D call. In germline, CDR1 is SGHVS, CDR2 FNYEAQ. This CDR3 has 14 residues. The V end lost 4 bases, the J end lost 0 bases, and 8 bases lay between the germline ends. CDR3 nucleotide sequence: TGTGCCAGCAGCTCAAGTCGGAGCACAGATACGCAGTATTTT. Its protein product is CASSSSRSTDTQYF.

In its sample, this clonotype was seen once. The J gene is TRBJ2-1, the V gene TRBV20-1; perhaps TRBD1 as D (6 bases). The V end was cut by 5 bases, the J end by 0 bases, with 11 bases between. The CDR3 spans 14 residues. CDR1 DFQATT and CDR2 SNEGSKA come from the germline V gene (reference sequence). The CDR3 nucleotides are TGCAGTGCTTTTACAGGGTACTCCTACAATGAGCAGTTCTTC. It specifies CSAFTGYSYNEQFF.

This clonotype came up many times. The V call is TRBV20-1, the J call TRBJ1-1, with 8 bases lining up with TRBD1. V shed 0 bases and J 5 bases; nucleotides not matched to a gene: 2. There are 13 residues in the CDR3. In germline, CDR1 is DFQATT, CDR2 SNEGSKA (reference sequence). The CDR3 DNA reads as TGCAGTGCTAGAGACGACAGGGGAACTGAAGCTTTCTTT. Residues: CSARDDRGTEAFF.

In this sample, this clonotype turned up many times. J is TRBJ2-1 and V is TRBV5-1; D not resolved. The CDR3 is made up of 15 amino acids. The germline CDR1 and CDR2 sequences are SGHRS and YFSETQ. V was pared by 5 bases and J by 9 bases, with 21 bases between. DNA for the CDR3: TGCGCCAGCAGTCAGGCGGCAGCTTCGTACGGTGAGCAGTTCTTC. It is translated as CASSQAAASYGEQFF. Supplemented by reference TRBV5-1 and TRBJ2-1, the full variable domain reads KAGVTQTPRYLIKTRGQQVTLSCSPISGHRSVSWYQQTPGQGLQFLFEYFSETQRNKGNFPGRFSGRQFSNSRSEMNVSTLELGDSALYLCASSQAAASYGEQFFGPGTRLTVL.

This clonotype has ten or more counts. V usage is TRBV5-1 and J usage is TRBJ1-1; maybe TRBD1 (6 bases). The CDR3 extends over 15 amino acids. Germline-derived CDR1 and CDR2 are SGHRS and YFSETQ. V lost 0 bases and J 5 bases, leaving 14 bases between the germline ends. The chain's CDR3 is CASSLEGQIRTEAFF. The DNA for the CDR3 is TGCGCCAGCAGCTTGGAAGGACAGATAAGGACTGAAGCTTTCTTT.

This clonotype was seen at least ten times. This chain links TRBV5-1 with TRBJ2-7, with 8 positions matching TRBD1. Germline V CDR1 and CDR2: SGHRS, YFSETQ. The length of the CDR3 is 15 residues. V lost 0 bases and J lost 3; bases outside the gene matches: 5. The CDR3, as DNA: TGCGCCAGCAGCTTGGTGGCAGGGGGCATCTACGAGCAGTACTTC. This gives the protein CASSLVAGGIYEQYF.

The rearrangement uses TRBV28 and TRBJ1-2, with D hard to call. V was clipped by 5 bases and J by 3 bases, with 10 bases between them. The CDR3 runs to 13 residues. Germline CDR1 is MDHEN and CDR2 is SYDVKM. The CDR3 protein is CASSDQTYYGYTF. CDR3 coding DNA: TGTGCCAGCAGTGACCAGACATACTATGGCTACACCTTC.